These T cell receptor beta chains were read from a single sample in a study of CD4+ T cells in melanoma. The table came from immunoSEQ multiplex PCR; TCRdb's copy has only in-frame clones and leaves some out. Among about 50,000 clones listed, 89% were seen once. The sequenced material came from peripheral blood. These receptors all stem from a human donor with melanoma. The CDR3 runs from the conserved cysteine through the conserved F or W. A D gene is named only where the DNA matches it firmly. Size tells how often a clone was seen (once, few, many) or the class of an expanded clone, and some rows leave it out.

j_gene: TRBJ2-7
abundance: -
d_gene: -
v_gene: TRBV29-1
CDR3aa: CSVAGSYEQYF
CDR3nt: TGCAGCGTTGCGGGTTCCTACGAGCAGTACTTC

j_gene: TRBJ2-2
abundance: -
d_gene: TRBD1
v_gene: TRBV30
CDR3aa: CAWSLGQGTGELFF
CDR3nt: TGTGCCTGGAGTCTTGGACAGGGCACCGGGGAGCTGTTTTTT

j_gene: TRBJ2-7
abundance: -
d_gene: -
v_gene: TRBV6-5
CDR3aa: CASRPSPFEQYF
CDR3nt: TGTGCCAGCCGACCGAGCCCCTTCGAGCAGTACTTC

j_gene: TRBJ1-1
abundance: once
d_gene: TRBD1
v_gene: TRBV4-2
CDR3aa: CASSQGGAGTGEAVAFF
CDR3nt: TGTGCCAGCAGCCAAGGTGGAGCCGGGACAGGGGAAGCAGTCGCTTTCTTT

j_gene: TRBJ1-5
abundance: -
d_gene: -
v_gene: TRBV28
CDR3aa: CASSLSPGVNQPQHF
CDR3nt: TGTGCCAGCAGTTTATCTCCGGGTGTCAATCAGCCCCAGCATTTT

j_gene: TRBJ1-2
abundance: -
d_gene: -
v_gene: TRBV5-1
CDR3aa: CASSLEDSNYGYTF
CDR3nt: TGCGCCAGCAGCTTAGAGGACAGCAACTATGGCTACACCTTC

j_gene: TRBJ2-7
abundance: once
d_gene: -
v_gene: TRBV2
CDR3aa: CASRRTESYEQYF
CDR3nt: TGTGCCAGCAGACGGACAGAATCCTACGAGCAGTACTTC

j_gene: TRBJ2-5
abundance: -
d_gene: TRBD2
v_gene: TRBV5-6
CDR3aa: CASSLAGRGGLETQYF
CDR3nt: TGTGCCAGCAGCTTGGCCGGGCGGGGGGGCCTGGAGACCCAGTACTTC

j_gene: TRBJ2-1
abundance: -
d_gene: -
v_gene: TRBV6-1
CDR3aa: CASSERQDSYNEQFF
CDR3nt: TGTGCCAGCAGTGAGCGACAGGACTCCTACAATGAGCAGTTCTTC

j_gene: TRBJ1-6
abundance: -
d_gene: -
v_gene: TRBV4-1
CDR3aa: CASSQYFQGHNSPLHF
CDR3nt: TGCGCCAGCAGCCAATACTTCCAGGGCCATAATTCACCCCTCCACTTT

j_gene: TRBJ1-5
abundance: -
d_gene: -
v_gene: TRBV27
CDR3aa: CASSVARNQPQHF
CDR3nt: TGTGCCAGCAGCGTCGCTCGCAATCAGCCCCAGCATTTT

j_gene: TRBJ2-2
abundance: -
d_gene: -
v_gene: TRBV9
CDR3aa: CASSDPGDGELFF
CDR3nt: TGTGCCAGCAGCGACCCAGGGGACGGGGAGCTGTTTTTT

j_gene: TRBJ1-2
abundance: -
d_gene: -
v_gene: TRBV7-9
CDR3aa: CASSLAGRANYGYTF
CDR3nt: TGTGCCAGCAGCTTAGCGGGCAGGGCTAACTATGGCTACACCTTC

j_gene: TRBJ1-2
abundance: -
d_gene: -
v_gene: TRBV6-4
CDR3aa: CASSDSNGGSGGYTF
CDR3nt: TGTGCCAGCAGTGACTCGAACGGGGGATCGGGTGGCTACACCTTC

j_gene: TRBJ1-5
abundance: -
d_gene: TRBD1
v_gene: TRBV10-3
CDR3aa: CAISERDRVEPQHF
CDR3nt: TGTGCCATCAGTGAGAGAGACAGGGTTGAGCCCCAGCATTTT

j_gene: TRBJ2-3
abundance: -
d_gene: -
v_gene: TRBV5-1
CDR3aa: CASSLATNTDTQYF
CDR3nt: TGCGCCAGCAGCTTGGCGACGAACACAGATACGCAGTATTTT

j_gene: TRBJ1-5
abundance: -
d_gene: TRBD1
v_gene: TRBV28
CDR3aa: CASSLGQGAYQPQHF
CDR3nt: TGTGCCAGCAGTCTGGGACAGGGGGCTTATCAGCCCCAGCATTTT

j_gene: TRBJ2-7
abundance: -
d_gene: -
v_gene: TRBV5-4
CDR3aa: CASSLGDFYEQYF
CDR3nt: TGTGCCAGCAGCTTGGGGGACTTCTACGAGCAGTACTTC

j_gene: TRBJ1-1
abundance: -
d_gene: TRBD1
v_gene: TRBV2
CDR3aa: CASCLDRDTEAFF
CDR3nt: TGTGCCAGCTGCCTGGACAGGGACACTGAAGCTTTCTTT

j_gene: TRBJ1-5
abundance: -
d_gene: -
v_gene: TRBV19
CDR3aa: CASSRLGEPRDQPQHF
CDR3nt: TGTGCCAGTAGTAGGTTAGGGGAACCCAGAGATCAGCCCCAGCATTTT

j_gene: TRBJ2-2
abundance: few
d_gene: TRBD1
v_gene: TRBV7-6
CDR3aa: CASSRDRGTGELFF
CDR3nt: TGTGCCAGCAGCCGGGACAGGGGGACCGGGGAGCTGTTTTTT

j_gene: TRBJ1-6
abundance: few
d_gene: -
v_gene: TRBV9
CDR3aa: CASSVAYRNSPLHF
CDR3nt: TGTGCCAGCAGCGTAGCCTACAGAAATTCACCCCTCCACTTT

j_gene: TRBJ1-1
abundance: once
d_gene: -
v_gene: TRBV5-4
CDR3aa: CASSLGGRGRVNTEAFF
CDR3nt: TGTGCCAGCTCCCTCGGTGGACGTGGCAGGGTGAACACTGAAGCTTTCTTT

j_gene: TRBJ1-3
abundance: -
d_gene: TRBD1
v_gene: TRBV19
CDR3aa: CASSNTRDRGNTIYF
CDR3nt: TGTGCCAGTAGTAACACCCGGGACAGGGGAAACACCATATATTTT

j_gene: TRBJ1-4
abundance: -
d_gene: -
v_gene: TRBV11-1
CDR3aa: CASSLAIDRDNEKLFF
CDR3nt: TGTGCCAGCAGCTTAGCCATCGACAGAGATAATGAAAAACTGTTTTTT

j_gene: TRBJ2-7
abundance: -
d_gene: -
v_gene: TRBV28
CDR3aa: CASSLSPQSGEQYF
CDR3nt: TGTGCCAGCAGTTTATCTCCTCAGTCGGGGGAGCAGTACTTC

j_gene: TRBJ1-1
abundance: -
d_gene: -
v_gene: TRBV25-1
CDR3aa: CASRETREAFF
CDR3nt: TGTGCCAGCAGGGAGACCCGGGAAGCTTTCTTT

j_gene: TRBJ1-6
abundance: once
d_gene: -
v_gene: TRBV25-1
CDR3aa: CASSEGRNRVRNSPLHF
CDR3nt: TGTGCCAGCAGTGAGGGACGGAACAGGGTTCGTAATTCACCCCTCCACTTT

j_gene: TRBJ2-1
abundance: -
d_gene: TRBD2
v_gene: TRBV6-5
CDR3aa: CASRPLAGANNEQFF
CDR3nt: TGTGCCAGCAGACCTCTAGCGGGGGCCAACAATGAGCAGTTCTTC

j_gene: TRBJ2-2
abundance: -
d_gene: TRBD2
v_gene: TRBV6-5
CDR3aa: CASSLSLAGPTGELFF
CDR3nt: TGTGCCAGCAGTTTAAGCCTAGCGGGCCCAACCGGGGAGCTGTTTTTT

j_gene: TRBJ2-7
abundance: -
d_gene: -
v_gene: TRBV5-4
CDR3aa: CASSLEFDARERVSYEQYF
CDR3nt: TGTGCCAGCAGCTTGGAATTTGATGCCAGGGAGCGTGTGTCCTACGAGCAGTACTTC

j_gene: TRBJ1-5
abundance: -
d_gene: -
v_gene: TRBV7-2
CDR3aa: CASSLALGSGDQPQHF
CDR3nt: TGTGCCAGCAGCTTAGCGCTTGGGTCAGGCGATCAGCCCCAGCATTTT

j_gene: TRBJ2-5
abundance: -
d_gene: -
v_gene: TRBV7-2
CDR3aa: CASSLVQDQETQYF
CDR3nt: TGTGCCAGCAGCTTGGTACAAGACCAAGAGACCCAGTACTTC

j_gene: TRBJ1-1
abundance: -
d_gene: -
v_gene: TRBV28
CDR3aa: CASSTWVTEAFF
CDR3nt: TGTGCCAGCAGCACCTGGGTCACTGAAGCTTTCTTT

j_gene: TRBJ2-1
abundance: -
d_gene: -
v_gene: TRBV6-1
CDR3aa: CASSGLVYNEQFF
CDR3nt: TGTGCCAGCAGTGGGTTGGTCTACAATGAGCAGTTCTTC

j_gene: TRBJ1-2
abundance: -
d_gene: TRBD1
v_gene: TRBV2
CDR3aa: CASSNYDRGGNYGYTF
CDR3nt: TGTGCCAGCAGTAACTACGACAGGGGAGGTAACTATGGCTACACCTTC

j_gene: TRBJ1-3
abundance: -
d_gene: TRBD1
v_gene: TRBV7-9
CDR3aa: CASSDRDSRNTIYF
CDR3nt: TGTGCCAGCAGCGACCGGGACAGCAGAAACACCATATATTTT

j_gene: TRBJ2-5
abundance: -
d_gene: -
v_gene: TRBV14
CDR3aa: CASSRGRPDRVAETQYF
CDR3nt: TGTGCCAGCAGCAGAGGTAGACCGGACAGAGTAGCGGAGACCCAGTACTTC

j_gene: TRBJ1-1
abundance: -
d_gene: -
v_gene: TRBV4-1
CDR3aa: CASSLQPELPGFTNTEAFF
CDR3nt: TGCGCCAGCAGCCTGCAACCCGAGCTCCCAGGGTTCACGAACACTGAAGCTTTCTTT

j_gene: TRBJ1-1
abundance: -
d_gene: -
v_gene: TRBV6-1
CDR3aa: CASRKGVGTEAFF
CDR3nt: TGTGCATCCCGGAAGGGTGTCGGCACTGAAGCTTTCTTT

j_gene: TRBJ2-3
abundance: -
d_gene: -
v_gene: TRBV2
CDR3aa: CASSEDYQEITDTQYF
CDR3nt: TGTGCCAGCAGTGAGGACTATCAAGAGATCACAGATACGCAGTATTTT

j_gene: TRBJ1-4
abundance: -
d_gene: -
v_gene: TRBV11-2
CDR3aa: CASSSKEEKLFF
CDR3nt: TGTGCCAGCAGCTCCAAGGAGGAAAAACTGTTTTTT

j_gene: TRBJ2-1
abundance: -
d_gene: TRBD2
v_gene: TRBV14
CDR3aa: CASSQGVSGGESYNEQFF
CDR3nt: TGTGCCAGCAGCCAAGGAGTTAGCGGGGGGGAATCCTACAATGAGCAGTTCTTC

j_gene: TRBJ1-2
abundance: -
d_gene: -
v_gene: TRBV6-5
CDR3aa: CASRPQGLHYGYTF
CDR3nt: TGTGCCAGCAGACCGCAGGGGTTACACTATGGCTACACCTTC

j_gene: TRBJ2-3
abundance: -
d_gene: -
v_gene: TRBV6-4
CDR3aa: CASSDEGGPLDTQYF
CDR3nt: TGTGCCAGCAGTGATGAGGGGGGGCCGTTAGATACGCAGTATTTT

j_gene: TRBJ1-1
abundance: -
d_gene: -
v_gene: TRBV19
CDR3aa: CASSIGGGTEAFF
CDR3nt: TGTGCCAGTAGTATCGGGGGGGGCACTGAAGCTTTCTTT

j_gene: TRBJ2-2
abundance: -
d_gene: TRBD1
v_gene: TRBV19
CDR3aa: CASTQGQGAGAGELFF
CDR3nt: TGTGCCAGTACCCAAGGACAGGGGGCAGGTGCCGGGGAGCTGTTTTTT

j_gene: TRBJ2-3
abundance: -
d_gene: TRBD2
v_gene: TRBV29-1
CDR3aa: CSVERLAGGDTQYF
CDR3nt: TGCAGCGTTGAAAGGCTAGCGGGGGGGGATACGCAGTATTTT

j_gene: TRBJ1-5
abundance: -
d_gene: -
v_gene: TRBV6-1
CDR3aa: CASSEGGVNSNQPQHF
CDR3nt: TGTGCCAGCAGTGAAGGTGGGGTCAATAGCAATCAGCCCCAGCATTTT

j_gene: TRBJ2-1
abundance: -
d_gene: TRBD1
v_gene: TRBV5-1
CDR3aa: CASSPGQGNSYNEQFF
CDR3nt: TGCGCCAGCAGCCCCGGACAGGGTAACTCCTACAATGAGCAGTTCTTC

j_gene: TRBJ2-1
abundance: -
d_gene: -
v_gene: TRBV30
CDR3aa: CAWSRGMGSYNEQFF
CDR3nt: TGTGCCTGGAGTAGGGGAATGGGCTCCTACAATGAGCAGTTCTTC

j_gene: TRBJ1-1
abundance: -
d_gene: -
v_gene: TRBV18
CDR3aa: CASSPWGAKNTEAFF
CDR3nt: TGTGCCAGCTCACCATGGGGGGCTAAGAACACTGAAGCTTTCTTT

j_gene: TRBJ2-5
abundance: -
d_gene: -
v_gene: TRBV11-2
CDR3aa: CASSLDLQWSGTQYF
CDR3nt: TGTGCCAGCAGCTTAGATCTCCAGTGGTCGGGGACCCAGTACTTC

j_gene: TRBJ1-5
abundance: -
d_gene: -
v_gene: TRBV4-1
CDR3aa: CASSQGSGDQPQHF
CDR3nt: TGCGCCAGCAGCCAAGGCTCGGGGGATCAGCCCCAGCATTTT

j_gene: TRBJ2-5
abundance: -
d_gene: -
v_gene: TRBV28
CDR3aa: CASRTTRGVGETQYF
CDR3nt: TGTGCCAGCAGAACCACTAGGGGAGTGGGTGAGACCCAGTACTTC

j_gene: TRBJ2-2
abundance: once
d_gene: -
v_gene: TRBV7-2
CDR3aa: CASSSGPMNTGELFF
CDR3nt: TGTGCCAGCAGCTCCGGACCGATGAACACCGGGGAGCTGTTTTTT

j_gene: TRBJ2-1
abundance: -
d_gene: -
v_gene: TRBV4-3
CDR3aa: CASSQDATGRTSSYNEQFF
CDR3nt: TGCGCCAGCAGCCAAGATGCGACTGGCAGAACGAGCTCCTACAATGAGCAGTTCTTC

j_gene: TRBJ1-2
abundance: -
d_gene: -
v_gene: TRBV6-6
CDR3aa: CASSYLEGRYGYTF
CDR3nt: TGTGCCAGCAGTTACTTGGAGGGACGCTATGGCTACACCTTC

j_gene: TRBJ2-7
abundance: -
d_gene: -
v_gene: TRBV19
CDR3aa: CASSLGIAEDEQYF
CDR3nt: TGTGCCAGTAGTTTAGGGATCGCCGAAGACGAGCAGTACTTC